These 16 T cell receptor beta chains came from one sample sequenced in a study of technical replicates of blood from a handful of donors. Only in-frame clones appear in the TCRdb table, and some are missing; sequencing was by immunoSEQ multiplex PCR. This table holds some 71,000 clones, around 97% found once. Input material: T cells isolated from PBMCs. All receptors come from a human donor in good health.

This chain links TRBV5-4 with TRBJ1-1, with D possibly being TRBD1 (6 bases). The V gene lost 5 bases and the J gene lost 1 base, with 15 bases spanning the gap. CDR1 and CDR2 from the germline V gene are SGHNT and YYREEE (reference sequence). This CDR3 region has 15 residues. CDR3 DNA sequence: TGTGCCAGCAGTACCGCTCCGGGACAGAACACTGAAGCTTTCTTT. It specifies CASSTAPGQNTEAFF.

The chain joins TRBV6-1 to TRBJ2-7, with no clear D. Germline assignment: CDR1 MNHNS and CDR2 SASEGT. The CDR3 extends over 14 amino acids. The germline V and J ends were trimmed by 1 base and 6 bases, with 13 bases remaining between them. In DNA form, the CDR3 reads TGTGCCAGCAGTGAAGGAGTGGGTCCTAGCGAGCAGTACTTC. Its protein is CASSEGVGPSEQYF.

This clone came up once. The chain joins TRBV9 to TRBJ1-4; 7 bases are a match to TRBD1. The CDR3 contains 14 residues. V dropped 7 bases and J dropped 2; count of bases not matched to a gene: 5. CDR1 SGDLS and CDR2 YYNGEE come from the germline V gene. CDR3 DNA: TGTGCCAGCTCCCTGGGACAGACTAATGAAAAACTGTTTTTT. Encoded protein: CASSLGQTNEKLFF.

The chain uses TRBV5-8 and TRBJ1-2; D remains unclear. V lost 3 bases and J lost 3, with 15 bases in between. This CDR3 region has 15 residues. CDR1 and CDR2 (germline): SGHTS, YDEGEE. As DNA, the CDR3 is TGTGCCAGCAGCTATATTGGTGGCAGCGACTATGGCTACACCTTC. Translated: CASSYIGGSDYGYTF. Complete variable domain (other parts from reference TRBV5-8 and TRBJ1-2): EAGVTQSPTHLIKTRGQQATLRCSPISGHTSVYWYQQALGLGLQFLLWYDEGEERNRGNFPPRFSGRQFPNYSSELNVNALELEDSALYLCASSYIGGSDYGYTFGSGTRLTVV.

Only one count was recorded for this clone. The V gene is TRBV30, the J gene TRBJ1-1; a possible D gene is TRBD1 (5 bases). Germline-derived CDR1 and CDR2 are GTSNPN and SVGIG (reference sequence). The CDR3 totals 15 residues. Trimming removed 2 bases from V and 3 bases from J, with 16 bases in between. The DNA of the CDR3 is TGTGCCTGGAGTAAGCAAGGGGTAGGGGACACTGAAGCTTTCTTT. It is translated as CAWSKQGVGDTEAFF.

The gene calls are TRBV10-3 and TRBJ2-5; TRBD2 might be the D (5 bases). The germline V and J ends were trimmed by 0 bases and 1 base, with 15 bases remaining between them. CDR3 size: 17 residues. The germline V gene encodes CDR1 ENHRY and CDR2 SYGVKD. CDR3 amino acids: CAISESIRAGIQETQYF. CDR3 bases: TGTGCCATCAGTGAGTCGATAAGGGCCGGGATCCAAGAGACCCAGTACTTC.

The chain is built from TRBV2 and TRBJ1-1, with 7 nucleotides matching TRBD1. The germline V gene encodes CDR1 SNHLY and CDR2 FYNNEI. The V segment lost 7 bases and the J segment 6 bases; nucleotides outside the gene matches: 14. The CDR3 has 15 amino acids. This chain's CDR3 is CASILYYDRAAEAFF. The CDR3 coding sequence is TGTGCCAGCATATTATACTACGACAGGGCCGCTGAAGCTTTCTTT. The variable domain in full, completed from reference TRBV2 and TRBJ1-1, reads EPEVTQTPSHQVTQMGQEVILRCVPISNHLYFYWYRQILGQKVEFLVSFYNNEISEKSEIFDDQFSVERPDGSNFTLKIRSTKLEDSAMYFCASILYYDRAAEAFFGQGTRLTVV.

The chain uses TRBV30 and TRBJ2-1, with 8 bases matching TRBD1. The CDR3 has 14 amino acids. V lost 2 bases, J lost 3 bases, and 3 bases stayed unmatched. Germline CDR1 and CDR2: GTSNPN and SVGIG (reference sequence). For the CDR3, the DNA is TGTGCCTGGAGTACCGACAGGGGCTACAATGAGCAGTTCTTC. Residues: CAWSTDRGYNEQFF.

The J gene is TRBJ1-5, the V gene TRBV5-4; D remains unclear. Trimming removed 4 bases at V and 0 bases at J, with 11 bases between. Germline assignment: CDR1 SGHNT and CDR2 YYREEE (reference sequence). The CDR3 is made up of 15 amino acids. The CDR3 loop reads CASSTQEYSNQPQHF. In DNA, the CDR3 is TGTGCCAGCAGCACTCAGGAATATAGCAATCAGCCCCAGCATTTT.

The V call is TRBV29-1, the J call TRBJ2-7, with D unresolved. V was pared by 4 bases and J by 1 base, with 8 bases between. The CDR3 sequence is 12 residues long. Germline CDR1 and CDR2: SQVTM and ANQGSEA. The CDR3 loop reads CSVAPTSYEQYF. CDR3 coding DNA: TGCAGCGTTGCCCCTACTTCCTACGAGCAGTACTTC.

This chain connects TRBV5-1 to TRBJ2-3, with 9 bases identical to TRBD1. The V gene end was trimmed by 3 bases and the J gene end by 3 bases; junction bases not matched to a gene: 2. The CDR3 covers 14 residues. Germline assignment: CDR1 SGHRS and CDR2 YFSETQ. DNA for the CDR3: TGCGCCAGCAGCTCAGGACAGGGGACAGATACGCAGTATTTT. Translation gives CASSSGQGTDTQYF.

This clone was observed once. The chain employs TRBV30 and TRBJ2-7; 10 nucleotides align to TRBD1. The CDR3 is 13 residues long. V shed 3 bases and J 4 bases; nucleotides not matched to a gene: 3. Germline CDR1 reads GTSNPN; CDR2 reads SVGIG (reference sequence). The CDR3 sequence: CAWRDRGLYEQYF. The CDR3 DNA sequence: TGTGCCTGGAGAGACAGGGGGCTATACGAGCAGTACTTC.

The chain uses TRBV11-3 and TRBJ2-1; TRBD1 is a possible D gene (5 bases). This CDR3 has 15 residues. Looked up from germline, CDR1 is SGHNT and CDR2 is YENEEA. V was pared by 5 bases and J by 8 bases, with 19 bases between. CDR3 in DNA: TGTGCCAGCAGCCGGGTCCTTCCCAGGGAAGATGAGCAGTTCTTC. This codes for CASSRVLPREDEQFF.

CDR3 region: CASRGEGGGYGYTF. As DNA, the CDR3 is TGTGCCAGCAGGGGGGAGGGGGGAGGCTATGGCTACACCTTC. The chain couples TRBV6-1 to TRBJ1-2; D possibly corresponds to TRBD1 (6 bases). CDR3 length: 14 residues. Deletions cut 6 bases from V and 4 bases from J, with 15 bases between. The germline gives CDR1 MNHNS, CDR2 SASEGT.

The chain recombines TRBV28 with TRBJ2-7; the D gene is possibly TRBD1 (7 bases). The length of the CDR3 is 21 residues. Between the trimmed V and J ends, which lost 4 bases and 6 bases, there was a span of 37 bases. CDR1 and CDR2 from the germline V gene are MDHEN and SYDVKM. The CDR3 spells CASSWRWGRGAETLPTCEQYF. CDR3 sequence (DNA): TGTGCCAGCAGTTGGCGGTGGGGCAGGGGGGCGGAGACTCTTCCCACTTGCGAGCAGTACTTC.

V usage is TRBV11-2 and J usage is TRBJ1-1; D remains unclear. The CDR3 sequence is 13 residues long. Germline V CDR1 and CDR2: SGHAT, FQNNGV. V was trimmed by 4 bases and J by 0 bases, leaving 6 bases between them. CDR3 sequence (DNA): TGTGCCAGCAGCTCGAGATTGAACACTGAAGCTTTCTTT. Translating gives CASSSRLNTEAFF.